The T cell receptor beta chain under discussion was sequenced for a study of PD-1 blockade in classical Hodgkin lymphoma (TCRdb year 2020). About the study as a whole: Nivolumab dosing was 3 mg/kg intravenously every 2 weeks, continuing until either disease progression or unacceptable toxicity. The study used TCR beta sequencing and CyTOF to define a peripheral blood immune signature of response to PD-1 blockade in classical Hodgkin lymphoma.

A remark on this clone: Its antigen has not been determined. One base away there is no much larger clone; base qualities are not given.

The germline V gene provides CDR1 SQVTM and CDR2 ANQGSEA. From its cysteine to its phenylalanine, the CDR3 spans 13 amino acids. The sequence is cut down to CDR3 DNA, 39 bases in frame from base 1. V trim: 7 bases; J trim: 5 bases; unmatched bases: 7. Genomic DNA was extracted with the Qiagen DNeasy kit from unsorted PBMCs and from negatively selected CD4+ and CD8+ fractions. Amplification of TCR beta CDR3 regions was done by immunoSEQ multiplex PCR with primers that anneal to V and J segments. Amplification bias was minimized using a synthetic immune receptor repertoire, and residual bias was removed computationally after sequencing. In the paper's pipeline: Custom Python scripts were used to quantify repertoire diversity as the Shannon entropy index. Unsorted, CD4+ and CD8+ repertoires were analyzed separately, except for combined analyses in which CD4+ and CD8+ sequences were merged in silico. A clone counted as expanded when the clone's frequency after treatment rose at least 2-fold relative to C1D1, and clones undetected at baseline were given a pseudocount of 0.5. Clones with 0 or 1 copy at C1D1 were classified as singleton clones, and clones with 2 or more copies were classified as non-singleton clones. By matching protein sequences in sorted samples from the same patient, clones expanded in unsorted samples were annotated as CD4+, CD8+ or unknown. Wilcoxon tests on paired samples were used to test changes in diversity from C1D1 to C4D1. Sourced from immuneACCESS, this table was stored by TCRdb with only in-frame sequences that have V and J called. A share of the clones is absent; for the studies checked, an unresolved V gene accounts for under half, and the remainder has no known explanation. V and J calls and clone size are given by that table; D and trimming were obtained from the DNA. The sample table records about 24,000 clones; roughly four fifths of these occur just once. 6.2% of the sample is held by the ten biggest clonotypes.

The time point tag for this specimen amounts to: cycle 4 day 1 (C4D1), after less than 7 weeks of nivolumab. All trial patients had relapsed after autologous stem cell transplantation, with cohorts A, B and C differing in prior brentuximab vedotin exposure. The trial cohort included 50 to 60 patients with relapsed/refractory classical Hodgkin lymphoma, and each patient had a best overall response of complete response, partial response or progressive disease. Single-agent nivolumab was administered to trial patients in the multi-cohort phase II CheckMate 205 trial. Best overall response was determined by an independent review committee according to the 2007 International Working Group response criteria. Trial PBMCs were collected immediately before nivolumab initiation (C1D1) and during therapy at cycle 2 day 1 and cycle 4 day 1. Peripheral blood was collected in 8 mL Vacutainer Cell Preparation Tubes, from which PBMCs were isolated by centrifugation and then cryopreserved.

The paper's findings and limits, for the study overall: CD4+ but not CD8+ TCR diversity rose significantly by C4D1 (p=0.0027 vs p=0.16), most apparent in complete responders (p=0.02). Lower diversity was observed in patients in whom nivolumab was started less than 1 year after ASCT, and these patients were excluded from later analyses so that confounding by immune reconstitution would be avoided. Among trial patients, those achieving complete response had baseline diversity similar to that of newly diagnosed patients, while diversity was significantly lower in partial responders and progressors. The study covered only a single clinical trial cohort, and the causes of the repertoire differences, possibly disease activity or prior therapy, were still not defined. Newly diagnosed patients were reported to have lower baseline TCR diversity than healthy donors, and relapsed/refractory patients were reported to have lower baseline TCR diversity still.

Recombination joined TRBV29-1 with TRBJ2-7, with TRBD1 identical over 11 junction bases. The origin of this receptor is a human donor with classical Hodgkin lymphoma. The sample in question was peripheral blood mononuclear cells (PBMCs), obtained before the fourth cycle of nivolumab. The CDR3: CSGGQGVLDEQYF. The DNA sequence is TGCAGCGGGGGACAGGGGGTGTTGGACGAGCAGTACTTC.